The clone carrying this T cell receptor (beta chain) was recorded many times. Its cognate antigen is unknown. These data come from a study of Graves' ophthalmopathy and Graves' hyperthyroidism. No donor had other autoimmune disease, uncontrolled infection, pregnancy or lactation. Clinical symptoms, serum thyroxine, TRAb, thyroid ultrasound and orbital computed tomography formed the basis of diagnosis. PBMCs originated in about 10 ml of fresh peripheral blood. Overall study results and limits: Blood also harbored most expanded thyroid clonotypes above 0.001 frequency.

As the template, RNA transcripts were used to amplify TCR beta CDR3 regions. Second-round multiplex PCR followed a first-round RT-PCR using HTBI primers. TCRdb passed the multiplex PCR reads through MiXCR, listing each CDR3 protein once. This sample yields 620,000 or so distinct CDR3 sequences, of which about a fifth are seen a single time; more than 5.5% belongs to the top ten. The clonotype was recovered from a woman between 18 and 30 years old with stable Graves' hyperthyroidism. Some clones in this sample may be carry-over from other donors' samples. Sequenced material: peripheral blood.

Here the CDR3 reads CSALLAGVFKNIQYF. The CDR3 DNA reads TGCAGTGCGTTGCTAGCGGGGGTCTTCAAAAACATTCAGTACTTC. The chain has TRBV20-1 and TRBJ2-4; 10 bases line up with TRBD2. After removal of 6 bases from V and 3 bases from J, the junction contained 8 bases not matched to a gene. This CDR3 comprises 15 residues. Germline V CDR1 and CDR2: DFQATT, SNEGSKA (reference sequence).